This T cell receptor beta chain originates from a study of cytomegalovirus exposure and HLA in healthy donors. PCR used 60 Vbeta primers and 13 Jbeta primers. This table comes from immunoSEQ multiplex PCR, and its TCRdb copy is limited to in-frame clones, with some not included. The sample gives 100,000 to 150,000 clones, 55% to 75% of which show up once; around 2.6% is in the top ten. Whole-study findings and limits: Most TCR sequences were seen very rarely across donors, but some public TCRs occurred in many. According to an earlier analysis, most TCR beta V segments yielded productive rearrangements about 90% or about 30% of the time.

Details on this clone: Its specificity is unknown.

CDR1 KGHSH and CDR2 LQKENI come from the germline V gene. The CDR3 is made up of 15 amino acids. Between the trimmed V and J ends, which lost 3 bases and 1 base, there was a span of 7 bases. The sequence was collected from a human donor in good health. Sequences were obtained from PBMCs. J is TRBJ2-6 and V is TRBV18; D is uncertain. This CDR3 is CASSPQSSGANVLTF. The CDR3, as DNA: TGTGCCAGCTCACCGCAGTCTTCTGGGGCCAACGTCCTGACTTTC.